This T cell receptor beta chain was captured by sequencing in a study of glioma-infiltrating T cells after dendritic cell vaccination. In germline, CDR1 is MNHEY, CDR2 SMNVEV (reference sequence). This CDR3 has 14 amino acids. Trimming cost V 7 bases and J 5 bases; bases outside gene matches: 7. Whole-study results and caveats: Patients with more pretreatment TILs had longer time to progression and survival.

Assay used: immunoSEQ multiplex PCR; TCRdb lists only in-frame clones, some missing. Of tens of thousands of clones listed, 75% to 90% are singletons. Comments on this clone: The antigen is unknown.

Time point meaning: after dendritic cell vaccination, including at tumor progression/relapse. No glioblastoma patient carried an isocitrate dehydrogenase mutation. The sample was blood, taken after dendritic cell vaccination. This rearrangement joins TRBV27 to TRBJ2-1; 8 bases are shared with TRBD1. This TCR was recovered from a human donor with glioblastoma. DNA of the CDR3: TGTGCCAGCAAGAACAGGGGGGAGAACAATGAGCAGTTCTTC. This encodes CASKNRGENNEQFF.